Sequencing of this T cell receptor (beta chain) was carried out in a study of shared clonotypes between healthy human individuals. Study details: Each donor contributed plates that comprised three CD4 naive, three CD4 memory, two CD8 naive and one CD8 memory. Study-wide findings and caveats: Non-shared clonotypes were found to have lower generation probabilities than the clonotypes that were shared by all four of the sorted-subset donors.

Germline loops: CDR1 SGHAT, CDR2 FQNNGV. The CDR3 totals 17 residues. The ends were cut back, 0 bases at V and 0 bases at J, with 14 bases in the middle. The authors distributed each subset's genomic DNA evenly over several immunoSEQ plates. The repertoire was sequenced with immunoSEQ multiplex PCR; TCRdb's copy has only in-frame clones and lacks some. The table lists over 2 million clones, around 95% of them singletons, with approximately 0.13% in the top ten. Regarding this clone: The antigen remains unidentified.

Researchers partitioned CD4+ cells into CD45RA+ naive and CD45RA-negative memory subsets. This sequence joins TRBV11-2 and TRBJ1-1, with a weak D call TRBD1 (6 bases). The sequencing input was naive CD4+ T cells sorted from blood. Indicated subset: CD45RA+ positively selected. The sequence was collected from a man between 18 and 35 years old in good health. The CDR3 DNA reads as TGTGCCAGCAGCTTAGATCGAGGGGGGGCGGTGAACACTGAAGCTTTCTTT. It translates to CASSLDRGGAVNTEAFF.